The 19 T cell receptor beta chains below were found in one sample sequenced in a study of long-term antiretroviral therapy in people with HIV. The immunoSEQ assay was v3.0, run at survey level. Sequenced by immunoSEQ multiplex PCR; TCRdb stores in-frame clones only, minus some. The sample lists over 40,000 clones; 94% were seen once. Sequenced material: unsorted PBMCs, taken about 9 years after starting antiretroviral therapy. These receptors all come from a man aged 25-45 years with HIV.

The rearrangement uses TRBV28 and TRBJ2-5; 10 bases agree with TRBD1. CDR3 size: 13 residues. V shed 2 bases, J shed 7 bases, and the junction held 1 base outside the gene matches. Germline CDR1 reads MDHEN; CDR2 reads SYDVKM. The CDR3, as DNA: TGTGCCAGCAGTTTAAGGGACAGGGGGACCCAGTACTTC. This translates into CASSLRDRGTQYF.

The chain joins TRBV29-1 to TRBJ2-7; the match to TRBD2 covers 15 bases. The CDR3 covers 16 residues. The V gene's germline CDR1 is SQVTM and CDR2 ANQGSEA. With V trimmed by 4 bases and J by 2 bases, 6 bases remained unmatched. The CDR3 is CSVVGTSGGPAYEQYF. In DNA form, the CDR3 reads TGCAGCGTTGTCGGGACTAGCGGGGGGCCCGCCTACGAGCAGTACTTC.

The chain links TRBV28 to TRBJ2-7; D may be TRBD2 (6 bases). Germline lookup yields CDR1 MDHEN and CDR2 SYDVKM. Trimming took off 2 bases at V and 0 bases at J, with 14 bases between the two ends. The CDR3 spans 16 residues. The CDR3 reads CASSLGGMGLSYEQYF. The CDR3 DNA sequence: TGTGCCAGCAGTTTAGGAGGGATGGGGCTCTCCTACGAGCAGTACTTC.

Remarks on this clone: Compared with germline, one end of the junction differs, possibly owing to a read error. The genes are TRBV7-7 and TRBJ2-2; D might be TRBD1 or TRBD2, each matching 5 bases. Germline lookup yields CDR1 SSHAT and CDR2 FNYEAQ (reference sequence). CDR3 length: 15 amino acids. The CDR3 is CASSVAGTPTGELFF. CDR3 DNA: TGTGCTAGCAGCGTCGCCGGGACCCCCACCGGGGAGCTGTTTTTT.

This chain connects TRBV14 to TRBJ1-2; D ambiguous. This CDR3 contains 13 residues. Germline-derived CDR1 and CDR2 are SGHDN and FVKESK. V shed 4 bases and J shed 6 bases, with 12 bases lying between them. The CDR3 here is CASSPRIDDGYTF. In DNA form, the CDR3 reads TGTGCCAGCAGCCCGAGGATCGATGATGGCTACACCTTC.

The chain employs TRBV7-9 and TRBJ2-3; TRBD2 matches at 10 bases. CDR1 and CDR2 from the germline V gene are SEHNR and FQNEAQ (reference sequence). The CDR3 sequence is 14 residues long. Trimming cost V 2 bases and J 6 bases; bases outside gene matches: 2. The CDR3 coding sequence is TGTGCCAGCAGCTTAAATAGCGGGGGGGATACGCAGTATTTT. As protein: CASSLNSGGDTQYF.

J is TRBJ2-1 and V is TRBV9; TRBD1 or TRBD2 may be the D gene (6 bases each). Germline assignment: CDR1 SGDLS and CDR2 YYNGEE. The CDR3 consists of 17 residues. Trimming stripped 0 bases from V and 4 bases from J, with 17 bases between. The CDR3 nucleotides are TGTGCCAGCAGCGTAGATAGGAGGGGGGCCCTGTACAATGAGCAGTTCTTC. As protein: CASSVDRRGALYNEQFF. The variable domain in full, with the rest retrieved from reference TRBV9 and TRBJ2-1, is DSGVTQTPKHLITATGQRVTLRCSPRSGDLSVYWYQQSLDQGLQFLIQYYNGEERAKGNILERFSAQQFPDLHSELNLSSLELGDSALYFCASSVDRRGALYNEQFFGPGTRLTVL.

This sequence joins TRBV6-1 and TRBJ2-7; 7 nucleotides agree with TRBD1. The CDR3 runs 14 residues. J gave up 2 bases and V 4 bases, and 5 bases lay outside the gene matches. Germline loops: CDR1 MNHNS, CDR2 SASEGT. CDR3 sequence: CASSAVTGTYEQYF. DNA for the CDR3: TGTGCCAGCAGTGCCGTGACAGGGACCTACGAGCAGTACTTC.

The rearrangement joins TRBV12-5 to TRBJ2-3; no reliable D call. Trimming left V 0 bases short and J 3 bases short, with 22 bases between. Germline CDR1 reads LGHNT; CDR2 reads FRNRAP. The CDR3 is 19 residues long. CDR3 sequence: CASGLVPDGRPLKTDTQYF. CDR3 DNA: TGTGCTAGTGGTTTGGTCCCCGATGGCCGCCCCTTGAAAACAGATACGCAGTATTTT.

Written as DNA, the CDR3 is TGTGCCAGCAGTCTCGGGACAGGCGGCGAAAAGTTCTTC. It is translated as CASSLGTGGEKFF. The rearrangement links TRBV6-5 to TRBJ2-1; TRBD1 matches 8 bases. V lost 5 bases to trimming and J lost 14 bases; unmatched junction nucleotides: 11. CDR3 length: 13 amino acids. CDR1 MNHEY and CDR2 SVGAGI come from the germline V gene.

This chain joins TRBV6-4 and TRBJ1-6; a weak D match, TRBD1 (5 bases). CDR1 is MRHNA and CDR2 is SNTAGT in the germline V gene. Trimming removed 0 bases from V and 5 bases from J, with 8 bases in between. The CDR3 runs to 15 residues. The CDR3 spells CASSDSTENNSPLHF. CDR3 sequence (DNA): TGTGCCAGCAGTGACTCGACAGAAAATAATTCACCCCTCCACTTT.

This clone has just one count. The junction does not match germline at one end; this may be a read error. V is TRBV4-1 and J is TRBJ1-3, with D uncertain. Germline V gives CDR1 MGHRA, CDR2 YSYEKL. The CDR3 consists of 16 residues. The CDR3 bases are TGCGCCAGCAGCCAAGACTACCGGTCCTCTGGAAGCACCATATATTTT. This encodes CASSQDYRSSGSTIYF.

The chain is built from TRBV5-5 and TRBJ1-5, with D possibly matching TRBD1 (6 bases). The length of the CDR3 is 14 residues. The germline CDR1 and CDR2 sequences are SGHKS and YYEKEE (reference sequence). Trimming pared 0 bases from V and 4 bases from J, leaving 8 bases between. CDR3: CASSLGQENQPQHF. CDR3 coding DNA: TGTGCCAGCAGCTTGGGACAGGAGAATCAGCCCCAGCATTTT.

This clone was detected once. This chain connects TRBV6-5 to TRBJ2-7; D unresolved. CDR3 size: 16 residues. With 0 bases removed from V and 2 bases from J, the gap between germline ends came to 14 bases. Germline CDR1 and CDR2: MNHEY and SVGAGI. The CDR3 nucleotides read TGTGCCAGCAGTTACTCGATGCCGAGAGCCGCCTACGAGCAGTACTTC. As protein: CASSYSMPRAAYEQYF.

The rearrangement links TRBV11-2 to TRBJ1-6; D gene uncertain. V was trimmed by 2 bases and J by 0 bases, leaving 14 bases between them. The CDR3 extends over 18 amino acids. The germline CDR1 and CDR2 sequences are SGHAT and FQNNGV. The CDR3 sequence: CASSLRAASSSYNSPLHF. The CDR3 DNA is TGTGCCAGCAGCTTAAGGGCAGCATCGAGCTCCTATAATTCACCCCTCCACTTT.

The chain recombines TRBV5-5 with TRBJ1-6, with TRBD1 matching 9 bases. There are 15 residues in the CDR3. The V and J ends lost 2 bases and 9 bases, in that order; junction bases with no gene match: 6. Germline lookup yields CDR1 SGHKS and CDR2 YYEKEE (reference sequence). The CDR3 here is CASSFAGQGSSPLHF. DNA of the CDR3: TGTGCCAGCAGCTTCGCGGGACAGGGCTCTTCACCCCTCCACTTT.

The rearrangement joins TRBV11-2 to TRBJ1-2, with 9 nucleotides matching TRBD1. The germline V gene encodes CDR1 SGHAT and CDR2 FQNNGV. This CDR3 has 15 amino acids. V was clipped by 6 bases and J by 8 bases; unmatched bases: 13. The CDR3 reads CASRETGGTWGGYTF. In DNA, the CDR3 is TGTGCCAGCAGAGAAACAGGGGGCACCTGGGGGGGCTACACCTTC. Complete variable domain (other parts from reference TRBV11-2 and TRBJ1-2): EAGVAQSPRYKIIEKRQSVAFWCNPISGHATLYWYQQILGQGPKLLIQFQNNGVVDDSQLPKDRFSAERLKGVDSTLKIQPAKLEDSAVYLCASRETGGTWGGYTFGSGTRLTVV.

The V gene is TRBV5-1, the J gene TRBJ2-7; D is undetermined. CDR3 size: 13 residues. Germline V gene data show CDR1 as SGHRS and CDR2 as YFSETQ. V was cut by 0 bases and J by 2 bases, with 6 bases left in between. Here the CDR3 DNA reads TGCGCCAGCAGCTTGGCCCCGGCCTACGAGCAGTACGTC. This sequence encodes CASSLAPAYEQYV.

In this sample, this clone turned up once. This chain links TRBV5-1 with TRBJ2-2; 8 bases align to TRBD1. V was clipped by 4 bases and J by 3 bases; unmatched bases: 5. The CDR3 has 15 amino acids. CDR1 is SGHRS, CDR2 YFSETQ, per germline. The CDR3 DNA reads as TGCGCCAGCAGCCCCGACAGGGGTGACACCGGGGAGCTGTTTTTT. Protein product: CASSPDRGDTGELFF.